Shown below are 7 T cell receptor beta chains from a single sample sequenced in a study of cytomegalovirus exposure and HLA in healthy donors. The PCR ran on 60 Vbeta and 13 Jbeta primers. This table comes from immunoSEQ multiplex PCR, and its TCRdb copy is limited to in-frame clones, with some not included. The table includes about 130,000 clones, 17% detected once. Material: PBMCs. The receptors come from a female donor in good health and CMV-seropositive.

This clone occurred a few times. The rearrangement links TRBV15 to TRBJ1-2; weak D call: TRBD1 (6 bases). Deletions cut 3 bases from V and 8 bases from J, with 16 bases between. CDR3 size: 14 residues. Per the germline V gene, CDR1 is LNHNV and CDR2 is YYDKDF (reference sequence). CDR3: CATSSFTGLGGYTF. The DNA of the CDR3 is TGTGCCACCAGCAGTTTTACAGGGTTAGGAGGCTACACCTTC.

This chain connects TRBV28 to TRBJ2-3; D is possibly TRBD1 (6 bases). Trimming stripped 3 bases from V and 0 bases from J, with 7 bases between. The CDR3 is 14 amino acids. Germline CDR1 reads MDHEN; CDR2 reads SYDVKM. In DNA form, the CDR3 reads TGTGCCAGCAGTTTCGGGACAAGCACAGATACGCAGTATTTT. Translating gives CASSFGTSTDTQYF.

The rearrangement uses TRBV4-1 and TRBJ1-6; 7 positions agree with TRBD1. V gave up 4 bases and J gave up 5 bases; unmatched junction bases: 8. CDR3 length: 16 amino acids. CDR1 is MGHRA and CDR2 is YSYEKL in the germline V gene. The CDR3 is CASSLLPGTDNSPLHF. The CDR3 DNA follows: TGCGCCAGCAGCCTACTTCCGGGGACAGATAATTCACCCCTCCACTTT.

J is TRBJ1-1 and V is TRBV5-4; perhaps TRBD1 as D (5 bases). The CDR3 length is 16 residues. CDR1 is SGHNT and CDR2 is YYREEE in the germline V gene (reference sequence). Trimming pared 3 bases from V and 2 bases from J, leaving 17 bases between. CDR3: CASSSLGGEFNTEAFF. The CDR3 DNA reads TGTGCCAGCAGCTCCTTGGGGGGTGAATTCAACACTGAAGCTTTCTTT.

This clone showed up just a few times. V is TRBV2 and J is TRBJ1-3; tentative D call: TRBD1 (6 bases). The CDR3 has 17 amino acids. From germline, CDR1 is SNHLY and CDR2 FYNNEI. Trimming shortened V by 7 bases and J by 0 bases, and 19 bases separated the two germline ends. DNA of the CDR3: TGTGCCAGCACCCTCCCTCGGGGGGCTTTCTCTGGAAACACCATATATTTT. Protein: CASTLPRGAFSGNTIYF.

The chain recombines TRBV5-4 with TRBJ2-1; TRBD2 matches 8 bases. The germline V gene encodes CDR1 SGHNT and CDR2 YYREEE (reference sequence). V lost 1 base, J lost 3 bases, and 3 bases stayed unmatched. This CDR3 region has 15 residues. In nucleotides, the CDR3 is TGTGCCAGCAGCTTGCAAGCGGGGGACTACAATGAGCAGTTCTTC. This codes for CASSLQAGDYNEQFF.

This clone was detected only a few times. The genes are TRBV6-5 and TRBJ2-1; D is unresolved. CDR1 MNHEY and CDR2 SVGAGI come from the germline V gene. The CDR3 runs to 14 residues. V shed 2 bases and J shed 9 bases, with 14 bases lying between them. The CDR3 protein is CASSYRLRVTEQFF. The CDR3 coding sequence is TGTGCCAGCAGTTACAGGTTACGGGTTACTGAGCAGTTCTTC.